The T cell receptor beta chain under discussion was sequenced for a study of cytomegalovirus exposure and HLA in healthy donors. Study observations and caveats: A later analysis reported that several of the most significant clusters appeared to be linked to common viral pathogens, among them Epstein-Barr virus. The availability of immune exposure information extended only to CMV serostatus. Overall, around 160 TCR beta chains were annotated as cytomegalovirus-associated.

The PCR employed 60 Vbeta primers together with 13 Jbeta primers. As processed by the authors: Later, 75 million to 100 million unique TCR beta chains were counted in an analysis, and approximately 10 million of them were shared. Profiled with immunoSEQ multiplex PCR; TCRdb holds only in-frame clones, not every one. V and J calls and clone size follow that table, whereas D and trimming were derived from the DNA. The sample lists about 180,000 clones; over 80% were seen once. Notes on this clone: Its antigen remains unidentified.

In germline, CDR1 is SNHLY, CDR2 FYNNEI. CDR3 length: 14 residues. With 6 bases clipped from V and 6 bases from J, the junction kept 3 bases outside the gene matches. The rearrangement uses TRBV2 and TRBJ1-4; 11 nucleotides align to TRBD1. The clonotype originates from a girl under 18 in good health and CMV-seropositive. The sequenced material came from PBMCs. The CDR3: CASRGTGGDEKLFF. The CDR3 DNA reads TGTGCCAGCAGGGGGACAGGGGGAGATGAAAAACTGTTTTTT.